The TCR beta chain described here comes from a study of blood T cell repertoires in COVID-19. Study details: The United States, Italy and Spain were the sources of the acute and convalescent COVID-19 samples. PBMCs, B-cell-depleted T cells, or T cells were the source of the cDNA or gDNA that made up the material.

CDR3 length: 15 amino acids. Germline V gene lookup returns CDR1 SGHNT and CDR2 YENEEA. V trimming: 2 bases; J trimming: 2 bases; junction bases outside the gene matches: 6. Original methodology: Cell counts per sample came from amplifying reference gene primers. Sequencing was performed with immunoSEQ multiplex PCR; in TCRdb, only in-frame clones are kept and a portion is missing. The V and J calls and clone size come from that table; D and trimming were worked out from the DNA. The table lists approximately 110,000 clones, around 88% of them singletons. The receptor was derived from a human donor in a cohort sampled during active COVID-19. The genes are TRBV11-3 and TRBJ2-7, with 7 nucleotides matching TRBD2. The sample comprised peripheral blood. Written as DNA, the CDR3 is TGTGCCAGCAGCTTACGGGGGGATTTGCCCTACGAGCAGTACTTC. Its translation is CASSLRGDLPYEQYF.